The clone carrying this T cell receptor (beta chain) was recorded at least ten times. The lymph nodes were axillary draining lymph nodes from breast cancer patients. V dropped 0 bases and J dropped 4; count of bases not matched to a gene: 6. CDR1 is DFQATT and CDR2 is SNEGSKA in the germline V gene (reference sequence). This CDR3 has 15 amino acids. TCRdb analysed the multiplex PCR reads with MiXCR anew, one entry per CDR3 protein. The table includes over 200,000 distinct CDR3 sequences, about 30% detected once. The data stem from a study of breast tumors, draining lymph nodes, adjacent tissues. The clonotype originates from a female donor with breast cancer. Some clones in this sample may be carry-over from other donors' samples. The chain carries TRBV20-1 and TRBJ2-3; 8 bases fit TRBD2. Source material: axillary lymph node tissue. The CDR3 protein is CSARDGTSPSDTQYF. DNA of the CDR3: TGCAGTGCTAGAGACGGGACTAGTCCGTCAGATACGCAGTATTTT.